The 4 T cell receptor beta chains below come from one sample, sequenced in a study of control samples from healthy donors and cancer patients. The protocol was immunoSEQ multiplex PCR, while the TCRdb copy is restricted to in-frame clones and leaves out a portion. The data contain roughly 34,000 clones, about 86% of them singletons. Input material: PBMCs. The receptors come from a woman between 35 and 50 years old with lung cancer.

DNA of the CDR3: TGTGCCACCAGTAGGGAGGAGAGTGAGCAGTTCTTC. Translating gives CATSREESEQFF. The genes are TRBV7-9 and TRBJ2-1, with D possibly TRBD2 on 6 matching bases. The V gene's germline CDR1 is SEHNR and CDR2 FQNEAQ (reference sequence). The CDR3 sequence is 12 residues long. Trimming shortened V by 10 bases and J by 9 bases, and 16 bases separated the two germline ends. Full variable domain (missing parts from reference TRBV7-9 and TRBJ2-1): DTGVSQNPRHKITKRGQNVTFRCDPISEHNRLYWYRQTLGQGPEFLTYFQNEAQLEKSRLLSDRFSAERPKGSFSTLEIQRTEQGDSAMYLCATSREESEQFFGPGTRLTVL.

The CDR3 here is CASKETGGGNTIYF. The CDR3 DNA follows: TGTGCCTCAAAAGAGACAGGGGGCGGAAACACCATATATTTT. The chain has TRBV10-3 and TRBJ1-3; 10 nucleotides line up with TRBD1. V was clipped by 11 bases and J by 4 bases; unmatched bases: 8. The CDR3 runs to 14 residues. The germline V gene has CDR1 ENHRY and CDR2 SYGVKD.

This chain connects TRBV6-6 to TRBJ1-2; 11 bases align to TRBD1. This CDR3 region has 17 residues. V gave up 5 bases and J gave up 5 bases; unmatched junction bases: 13. Germline loops: CDR1 MNHNY, CDR2 SVGAGI (reference sequence). This CDR3 is CASSREGGQGADYGYTF. CDR3 bases: TGTGCCAGCAGTCGAGAGGGTGGACAGGGGGCGGATTATGGCTACACCTTC.

This clone came up a few times. The chain is built from TRBV4-1 and TRBJ1-2, with 9 bases lining up with TRBD1. Germline CDR1 is MGHRA and CDR2 is YSYEKL. This CDR3 spans 15 amino acids. Trimming at V came to 3 bases and at J to 6 bases, leaving 8 bases not matched to a gene. CDR3 sequence: CASSQGDRALNGYTF. Written as DNA, the CDR3 is TGCGCCAGCAGCCAGGGGGACAGGGCGCTGAATGGCTACACCTTC.